Listed here are 25 T cell receptor beta chains from one sample, sequenced in a study of blood T cells in healthy people across ages (dated by TCRdb to between 2015 and 2017). Receptors were amplified or captured by 5' RACE. For sequencing, an Illumina HiSeq 2500 was employed. A second 7 to 11 cycle PCR used a sample-barcoded 5' primer and a J-beta primer mix. The raw public data were reprocessed by TCRdb itself: fastp quality trimming at Q25, MiXCR clonotype calling, in-frame beta chains only. Records with the same CDR3 protein are collapsed into one entry carrying the most frequent genes and DNA. This sample holds about 640,000 distinct CDR3 sequences; 45% to 65% were observed only once. Together, the top ten hold 30% to 45% of the sample. The sample consisted of blood. The source is a man aged 60-69 years in good health.

This clonotype occurred a few times. This rearrangement joins TRBV12-3 or TRBV12-4 to TRBJ1-5; 11 nucleotides align to TRBD1. This CDR3 contains 15 residues. J gave up 6 bases and V 5 bases, and 6 bases lay outside the gene matches. DNA for the CDR3: TGTGCCAGCAGTGGTTACGGGACAGGGGGTCAGCCCCAGCATTTT. This sequence encodes CASSGYGTGGQPQHF.

J is TRBJ1-6 and V is TRBV7-2; 8 bases are shared with TRBD1. The CDR3 is made up of 17 amino acids. Germline V gene lookup returns CDR1 SGHTA and CDR2 FQGNSA. V lost 3 bases, J lost 0 bases, and 4 bases stayed unmatched. The CDR3 here is CASSFGQGGSYNSPLHF. The CDR3 bases are TGTGCCAGCAGCTTTGGACAGGGAGGCTCCTATAATTCACCCCTCCACTTT.

J is TRBJ2-3 and V is TRBV9; the match to TRBD2 covers 9 bases. Germline V lookup: CDR1 SGDLS, CDR2 YYNGEE. Trimming removed 3 bases from V and 4 bases from J; junction bases left unmatched: 3. The CDR3 runs 14 residues. As DNA, the CDR3 is TGTGCCAGCAGCGCCCAGCGGGGGGCAGATACGCAGTATTTT. It encodes CASSAQRGADTQYF.

This clonotype showed up just a few times. The V call is TRBV3-1, the J call TRBJ2-2; perhaps TRBD2 as D (5 bases). The CDR3 runs 14 residues. CDR1 LGHDT and CDR2 YNNKEL come from the germline V gene (reference sequence). V was cut by 4 bases and J by 2 bases, with 8 bases left in between. CDR3: CASSRGLNTGELFF. The CDR3 nucleotides are TGTGCCAGCAGCCGTGGACTCAACACCGGGGAGCTGTTTTTT.

V is TRBV6-2 or TRBV6-3 and J is TRBJ2-5; tentatively, D is TRBD1 (6 bases). With the DNA end fitting TRBJ2-7 better, the J assignment may be wrong. The CDR3 is 16 residues long. Germline V gives CDR1 MNHEY, CDR2 SVGEGT. The DNA of the CDR3 is TGTGCCAGCAGTGGAGACGTGGGGGCTTCGACCTACGAGCAGTACTTC. Translated, it gives CASSGDVGASTYEQYF.

The gene calls are TRBV7-2 and TRBJ2-3, with D hard to call. Germline CDR1 and CDR2: SGHTA and FQGNSA. Trimming took off 5 bases at V and 0 bases at J, with 15 bases between the two ends. The CDR3 has 16 residues. CDR3 protein: CASSPLAQTSTDTQYF. CDR3 sequence (DNA): TGTGCCAGCAGCCCCCTGGCTCAAACTAGCACAGATACGCAGTATTTT. The variable domain in full, with the rest retrieved from reference TRBV7-2 and TRBJ2-3, is GAGVSQSPSNKVTEKGKDVELRCDPISGHTALYWYRQSLGQGLEFLIYFQGNSAPDKSGLPSDRFSAERTGGSVSTLTIQRTQQEDSAVYLCASSPLAQTSTDTQYFGPGTRLTVL.

This chain connects TRBV6-1 to TRBJ2-1; 12 bases are a match to TRBD1. The CDR3 sequence is 15 residues long. Germline V gene sequence: CDR1 MNHNS, CDR2 SASEGT. V shed 6 bases and J 3 bases; nucleotides not matched to a gene: 3. Written as DNA, the CDR3 is TGTGCCAGCAGGGGACAGGGGGCTAACTACAATGAGCAGTTCTTC. Translation: CASRGQGANYNEQFF.

By frequency in the sample, this clonotype is medium-sized. V usage is TRBV10-3 and J usage is TRBJ1-1; D call uncertain. Deletions cut 2 bases from V and 12 bases from J, with 16 bases between. Per germline, CDR1 ENHRY and CDR2 SYGVKD. The CDR3 is 13 amino acids. CDR3 sequence (DNA): TGTGCCATCAGTGAGCCGGACGGGCCCTGGACTTTCTTT. Encoded protein: CAISEPDGPWTFF.

As DNA, the CDR3 is TGCAGTGCTAGTCTCCCCACGGGACAGGGAAACTATGGCTACACCTTC. Protein product: CSASLPTGQGNYGYTF. V usage is TRBV20-1 and J usage is TRBJ1-2, with 9 bases aligning to TRBD1. The J segment lost 2 bases and the V segment lost 3 bases, leaving 10 bases of the junction unmatched. The CDR3 is 16 amino acids. The germline V gene encodes CDR1 DFQATT and CDR2 SNEGSKA (reference sequence).

J is TRBJ2-2 and V is TRBV20-1; 8 positions agree with TRBD1. V lost 2 bases to trimming and J lost 6 bases; unmatched junction nucleotides: 5. The CDR3 consists of 14 residues. The germline CDR1 and CDR2 sequences are DFQATT and SNEGSKA (reference sequence). The DNA of the CDR3 is TGCAGTGCTAGACAGGGGGCCGGGGCCGGGGAGCTGTTTTTT. Translation: CSARQGAGAGELFF.

This chain joins TRBV7-2 and TRBJ2-1; D is unresolved. Germline CDR1 and CDR2: SGHTA and FQGNSA. This CDR3 comprises 14 residues. The germline V and J ends were trimmed by 1 base and 8 bases, with 12 bases remaining between them. DNA for the CDR3: TGTGCCAGCAGCTTAGGTTACCACACCGATGAGCAGTTCTTC. Amino acid sequence: CASSLGYHTDEQFF.

V gene TRBV12-3 or TRBV12-4 combines with J gene TRBJ1-1; D gene unclear. V gave up 3 bases and J gave up 8 bases, with 7 bases separating them. CDR3 length equals 11 residues. The CDR3 bases are TGTGCCAGCAGTTTTCGCCAAGAAGCTTTCTTT. This sequence encodes CASSFRQEAFF.

The table lists this clonotype with a few counts. CDR3 nucleotide sequence: TGCAGTGCTAGGACCGTTGGCTATGGCTACACCTTC. Its translation is CSARTVGYGYTF. The chain links TRBV20-1 to TRBJ1-2, with D unresolved. CDR3 size: 12 residues. Trimming shortened V by 3 bases and J by 4 bases, and 9 bases separated the two germline ends. Germline assignment: CDR1 DFQATT and CDR2 SNEGSKA (reference sequence).

The chain carries TRBV18 and TRBJ1-2; TRBD1 is a possible D gene (5 bases). Germline V gene lookup returns CDR1 KGHSH and CDR2 LQKENI. CDR3 length equals 16 residues. Trimming took 0 bases from V and 1 from J, leaving 12 bases between them. CDR3 nucleotide sequence: TGTGCCAGCTCACCACCGGACCAGGGAGTTAACTATGGCTACACCTTC. It yields the protein CASSPPDQGVNYGYTF.

The chain combines TRBV4-1 with TRBJ2-5; D call uncertain. This CDR3 contains 15 residues. V gave up 0 bases and J gave up 5 bases, with 13 bases separating them. Germline values: CDR1 MGHRA, CDR2 YSYEKL. The CDR3 spells CASSQEMAPWETQYF. The CDR3 bases are TGCGCCAGCAGCCAAGAGATGGCCCCATGGGAGACCCAGTACTTC.

A few counts support this clonotype. V usage is TRBV7-2 and J usage is TRBJ1-2, with a tentative D call TRBD1 (5 bases). CDR3 length equals 14 residues. Per germline, CDR1 SGHTA and CDR2 FQGNSA. Trimming removed 0 bases at V and 3 bases at J, with 8 bases between. CDR3 residues: CASSLAGVDYGYTF. In nucleotides, the CDR3 is TGTGCCAGCAGCTTAGCGGGGGTAGACTATGGCTACACCTTC.

The chain links TRBV6-1 to TRBJ2-6; D is possibly TRBD1 or TRBD2 (5 bases each). Germline V gene data show CDR1 as MNHNS and CDR2 as SASEGT. This CDR3 is built from 19 residues. V gave up 4 bases and J gave up 0 bases, with 19 bases separating them. The CDR3 DNA sequence: TGTGCCAGCAGTGGCTTCCGGGGCAGGGTTATCTCTGGGGCCAACGTCCTGACTTTC. Protein product: CASSGFRGRVISGANVLTF.

This clonotype was counted between two and nine times. The chain joins TRBV13 to TRBJ1-1; D is unresolved. Germline V lookup: CDR1 PRHDT, CDR2 FYEKMQ (reference sequence). Trimming took 5 bases from V and 7 from J, leaving 8 bases between them. The CDR3 has 11 amino acids. CDR3 sequence reads: CASSLAGEAFF. The CDR3, as DNA: TGTGCCAGCAGCCTCGCGGGTGAAGCTTTCTTT.

This clonotype was observed a handful of times. This chain joins TRBV5-5 and TRBJ2-7; 7 positions match TRBD2. The CDR3 loop spans 16 amino acids. The germline V gene encodes CDR1 SGHKS and CDR2 YYEKEE (reference sequence). V was clipped by 3 bases and J by 1 base; unmatched bases: 10. CDR3 sequence reads: CASSSTYAGRSYEQYF. The CDR3 coding sequence is TGTGCCAGCAGCTCCACCTATGCCGGGAGGTCCTACGAGCAGTACTTC.

The chain combines TRBV3-1 with TRBJ2-3; the match to TRBD2 covers 9 bases. The CDR3 is 17 amino acids. V was clipped by 0 bases and J by 2 bases; unmatched bases: 6. Germline-derived CDR1 and CDR2 are LGHDT and YNNKEL (reference sequence). The CDR3 here is CASSQDRGTSHTDTQYF. CDR3 in DNA: TGTGCCAGCAGCCAAGATCGAGGGACTAGCCACACAGATACGCAGTATTTT.

This clonotype was seen only a few times. The V call is TRBV5-4, the J call TRBJ2-7, with TRBD1 matching 7 bases. This CDR3 has 14 residues. V was pared by 2 bases and J by 4 bases, with 6 bases of the junction left unmatched. The germline CDR1 and CDR2 sequences are SGHNT and YYREEE (reference sequence). The CDR3 region is CASSFEGGKYEQYF. The CDR3 DNA follows: TGTGCCAGCAGCTTTGAAGGGGGCAAGTACGAGCAGTACTTC.

J is TRBJ1-1 and V is TRBV3-1, with D hard to call. The CDR3 is made up of 12 amino acids. The germline CDR1 and CDR2 sequences are LGHDT and YNNKEL (reference sequence). Trimming took off 3 bases at V and 7 bases at J, with 9 bases between the two ends. The CDR3 region is CASSQLTDEAFF. The CDR3 DNA reads TGTGCCAGCAGCCAGCTGACGGATGAAGCTTTCTTT.

The genes are TRBV7-9 and TRBJ2-7, with 10 bases lining up with TRBD2. Matching the DNA end better, TRBJ2-5 makes the J call doubtful. Germline CDR1 is SEHNR and CDR2 is FQNEAQ (reference sequence). The CDR3 spans 15 residues. The CDR3 reads CASSLALAGTETQYF. The CDR3 DNA reads as TGTGCCAGCAGCTTAGCACTAGCGGGGACGGAGACCCAGTACTTC.

In this sample, this clonotype turned up a few times. The chain is built from TRBV6-1 and TRBJ2-5, with 8 nucleotides matching TRBD2. J was trimmed by 5 bases and V by 2 bases; bases with no gene match: 7. This CDR3 has 15 amino acids. CDR1 MNHNS and CDR2 SASEGT come from the germline V gene. DNA of the CDR3: TGTGCCAGCAGTGAATACGGGGGGGCGCAGGAGACCCAGTACTTC. Encoded protein: CASSEYGGAQETQYF.

CDR3 DNA sequence: TGTGCCAGCAGCTGGGCGGGGGGGCCGAATGAGCAGTTCTTC. It encodes CASSWAGGPNEQFF. This sequence joins TRBV21-1 and TRBJ2-1; TRBD2 reflects the table's D call only, with no check against the DNA. TRBV21-1 is a pseudogene locus. The CDR3 runs to 14 residues.